This TCR beta chain was obtained from a study of blood T cell repertoires in COVID-19. V lost 0 bases and J 4 bases, leaving 15 bases between the germline ends. Germline V lookup: CDR1 GTSNPN, CDR2 SVGIG (reference sequence). The CDR3 is 16 residues long. How the authors handled the data: Counts of nucleated cells, estimated from reference gene primer amplification, were obtained. Only in-frame clones appear in the TCRdb table, and some are missing; sequencing was by immunoSEQ multiplex PCR. Clonal size and the V and J genes are those of that table, whereas D and trimming came from the DNA. In the table there are under 300,000 clones, approximately 86% of which are singletons.

The source of this sequence is a man aged 60-69 years who had recovered from COVID-19. The genes are TRBV30 and TRBJ2-2; weak D call: TRBD1 (6 bases). The sequenced material came from peripheral blood. DNA for the CDR3: TGTGCCTGGAGTGTATCGACAGGAAGGTCCACCGGGGAGCTGTTTTTT. Its translation is CAWSVSTGRSTGELFF. Full variable domain (missing parts from reference TRBV30 and TRBJ2-2): SQTIHQWPATLVQPVGSPLSLECTVEGTSNPNLYWYRQAAGRGLQLLFYSVGIGQISSEVPQNLSASRPQDRQFILSSKKLLLSDSGFYLCAWSVSTGRSTGELFFGEGSRLTVL.